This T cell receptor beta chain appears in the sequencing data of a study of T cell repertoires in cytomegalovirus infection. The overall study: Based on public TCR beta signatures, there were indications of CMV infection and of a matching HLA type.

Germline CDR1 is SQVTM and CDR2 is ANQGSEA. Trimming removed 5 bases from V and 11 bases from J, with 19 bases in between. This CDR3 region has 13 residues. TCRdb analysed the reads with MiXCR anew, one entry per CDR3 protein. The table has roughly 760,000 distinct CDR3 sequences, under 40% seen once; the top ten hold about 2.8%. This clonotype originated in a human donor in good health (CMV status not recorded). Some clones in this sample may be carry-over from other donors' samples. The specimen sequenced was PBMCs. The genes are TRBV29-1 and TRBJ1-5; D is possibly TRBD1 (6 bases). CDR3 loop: CSVTSQGRETQHF. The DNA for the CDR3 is TGCAGCGTTACCTCCCAGGGGCGGGAGACCCAGCATTTT.